One sample yielded the 14 T cell receptor beta chains listed below, sequenced in a study of beta chain features in type 1 diabetes. Study findings and constraints: Among patients with Type 1 diabetes, TCRB CDR3s were moderately but significantly shorter in every one of the four CD4+ subsets.

The authors reverse transcribed all of the isolated RNA, so sequencing captured expressed TCRB transcripts. The method was immunoSEQ multiplex PCR; TCRdb's version includes in-frame clones alone and lacks a portion of them. Found here are under 130,000 clones, under 30% of them singletons; the top ten hold 0.5% to 0.6%. The antigens these receptors bind are not known. The sequenced material came from central memory CD4+ T cells from blood. These receptors originate from a woman younger than 35 with type 1 diabetes.

Only a few counts were recorded for this clone. The rearrangement joins TRBV6-6 to TRBJ1-2; D is unclear. V lost 6 bases to trimming and J lost 2 bases, with 19 bases between them. CDR1 and CDR2 (germline): MNHNY, SVGAGI (reference sequence). The length of the CDR3 is 16 residues. The CDR3 DNA is TGTGCCAGCAGCCCGGAGCTCTTGAACGTCAACTATGGCTACACCTTC. This sequence encodes CASSPELLNVNYGYTF.

The gene calls are TRBV6-6 and TRBJ1-1; 7 nucleotides line up with TRBD1. This CDR3 comprises 14 residues. V lost 6 bases, J lost 7 bases, and 11 bases stayed unmatched. CDR1 is MNHNY, CDR2 SVGAGI, per germline (reference sequence). CDR3 loop: CASSQGDGTIEAFF. For the CDR3, the DNA is TGTGCCAGCAGCCAGGGGGACGGAACGATTGAAGCTTTCTTT.

In DNA, the CDR3 is TGTGCCAGCAGTTCCAAACCAGGGGAGAACACTGAAGCTTTCTTT. Translated: CASSSKPGENTEAFF. The V gene is TRBV28, the J gene TRBJ1-1; possibly TRBD1 for D (6 bases). CDR1 and CDR2 from the germline V gene are MDHEN and SYDVKM. Between the trimmed V and J ends, which lost 4 bases and 1 base, there was a span of 13 bases. The CDR3 extends over 15 amino acids.

This clone showed up just a few times. The rearrangement uses TRBV30 and TRBJ1-5, with a weak D call TRBD1 (5 bases). Between the trimmed V and J ends, which lost 1 base and 7 bases, there was a span of 14 bases. Germline V lookup: CDR1 GTSNPN, CDR2 SVGIG (reference sequence). This CDR3 is built from 14 residues. CDR3 sequence (DNA): TGTGCCTGGAGTGCGTTACAAGGGGAACAGCCCCAGCATTTT. It specifies CAWSALQGEQPQHF.

The rearrangement joins TRBV2 to TRBJ2-1; TRBD1 agrees at 9 bases. The germline gives CDR1 SNHLY, CDR2 FYNNEI. The V segment lost 6 bases and the J segment 5 bases; nucleotides outside the gene matches: 11. This CDR3 has 16 residues. In DNA form, the CDR3 reads TGTGCCAGCAGCGCACCCACAGGGGGCGTCAACAATGAGCAGTTCTTC. Residues: CASSAPTGGVNNEQFF.

The chain recombines TRBV6-6 with TRBJ1-5; D not resolved. This CDR3 is 12 amino acids long. Trimming took 8 bases from V and 6 from J, leaving 11 bases between them. CDR1 and CDR2 from the germline V gene are MNHNY and SVGAGI (reference sequence). CDR3 sequence reads: CASAQAGQPQHF. The CDR3 DNA reads as TGTGCCAGCGCCCAGGCGGGTCAGCCCCAGCATTTT.

The chain links TRBV7-2 to TRBJ1-1; possibly TRBD1 for D (6 bases). The CDR3 is 15 residues long. V was clipped by 2 bases and J by 5 bases, with 15 bases between them. Germline CDR1 reads SGHTA; CDR2 reads FQGNSA. This CDR3 is CASSLTRQGNTEAFF. CDR3 sequence (DNA): TGTGCCAGCAGCTTAACCAGGCAGGGGAATACTGAAGCTTTCTTT.

The gene calls are TRBV28 and TRBJ1-4, with TRBD1 matching 9 bases. V lost 5 bases and J lost 8; bases outside the gene matches: 6. The CDR3 length is 14 residues. Germline values: CDR1 MDHEN, CDR2 SYDVKM. The CDR3 reads CASSTGTGWEKLFF. The CDR3 DNA reads as TGTGCCAGCAGTACCGGGACAGGGTGGGAAAAACTGTTTTTT.

This clone has just a few counts. V usage is TRBV28 and J usage is TRBJ2-1, with 8 bases lining up with TRBD1. The J segment lost 6 bases and the V segment lost 7 bases, leaving 11 bases of the junction unmatched. The CDR3 has 15 amino acids. The germline CDR1 and CDR2 sequences are MDHEN and SYDVKM. The CDR3 region has the DNA TGTGCCAGCAAGCGGCCCCCTCAGGGGGCCAATGAGCAGTTCTTC. Translated: CASKRPPQGANEQFF.

This clone was counted only a few times. V is TRBV5-6 and J is TRBJ1-2; the match to TRBD1 covers 11 bases. The length of the CDR3 is 18 residues. Trimming cost V 0 bases and J 5 bases; bases outside gene matches: 12. Germline loops: CDR1 SGHDT, CDR2 YYEEEE. The DNA of the CDR3 is TGTGCCAGCAGCTTGGCCGGGACAGGGGGGAGTTGGGAGTATGGCTACACCTTC. This codes for CASSLAGTGGSWEYGYTF.

The chain combines TRBV21-1 with TRBJ2-3; TRBD2, the table's D call, lacks a check against the DNA. TRBV21-1 is designated a pseudogene. The CDR3 covers 20 residues. CDR3 nucleotide sequence: TGTGCCAGCAGCAAAGGGCGGACTAGCGGGAGTGGGGGGCTCACAGATACGCAGTATTTT. Its protein is CASSKGRTSGSGGLTDTQYF.

The V gene is TRBV7-2, the J gene TRBJ2-2; 7 nucleotides agree with TRBD1. Per the germline V gene, CDR1 is SGHTA and CDR2 is FQGNSA. V lost 2 bases, J lost 2 bases, and 5 bases stayed unmatched. CDR3 length: 16 residues. This CDR3 reads CASSLLGQRNTGELFF. In DNA, the CDR3 is TGTGCCAGCAGCTTATTGGGACAGAGAAACACCGGGGAGCTGTTTTTT.

The chain joins TRBV18 to TRBJ2-1; 10 positions agree with TRBD2. CDR1 and CDR2 from the germline V gene are KGHSH and LQKENI. CDR3 length: 16 amino acids. J was trimmed by 5 bases and V by 3 bases; bases with no gene match: 7. The CDR3 reads CASSPWGLAQNNEQFF. The CDR3 region has the DNA TGTGCCAGCTCACCCTGGGGACTAGCGCAAAACAATGAGCAGTTCTTC. The full variable domain, with the rest looked up from reference TRBV18 and TRBJ2-1, is NAGVMQNPRHLVRRRGQEARLRCSPMKGHSHVYWYRQLPEEGLKFMVYLQKENIIDESGMPKERFSAEFPKEGPSILRIQQVVRGDSAAYFCASSPWGLAQNNEQFFGPGTRLTVL.

The chain is built from TRBV15 and TRBJ2-7; D is ambiguous. This CDR3 has 12 amino acids. Germline V gives CDR1 LNHNV, CDR2 YYDKDF (reference sequence). Trimming stripped 3 bases from V and 7 bases from J, with 10 bases between. CDR3 amino acids: CATSSNRREQYF. The CDR3 nucleotides read TGTGCCACCAGCAGCAATAGGAGAGAGCAGTACTTC.